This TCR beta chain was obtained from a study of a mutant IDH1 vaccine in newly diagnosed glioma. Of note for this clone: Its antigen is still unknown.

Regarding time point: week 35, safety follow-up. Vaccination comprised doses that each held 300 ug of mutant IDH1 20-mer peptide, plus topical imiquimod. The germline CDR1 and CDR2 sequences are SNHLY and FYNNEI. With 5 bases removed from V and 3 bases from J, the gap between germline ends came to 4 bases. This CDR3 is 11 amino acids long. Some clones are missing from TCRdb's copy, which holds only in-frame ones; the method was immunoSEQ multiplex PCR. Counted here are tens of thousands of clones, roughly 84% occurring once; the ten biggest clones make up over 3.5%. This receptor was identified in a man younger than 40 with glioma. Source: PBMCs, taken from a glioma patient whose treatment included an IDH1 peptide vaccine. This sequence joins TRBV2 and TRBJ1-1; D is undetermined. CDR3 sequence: CASSIHTEAFF. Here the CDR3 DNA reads TGTGCCAGCAGTATACACACTGAAGCTTTCTTT.